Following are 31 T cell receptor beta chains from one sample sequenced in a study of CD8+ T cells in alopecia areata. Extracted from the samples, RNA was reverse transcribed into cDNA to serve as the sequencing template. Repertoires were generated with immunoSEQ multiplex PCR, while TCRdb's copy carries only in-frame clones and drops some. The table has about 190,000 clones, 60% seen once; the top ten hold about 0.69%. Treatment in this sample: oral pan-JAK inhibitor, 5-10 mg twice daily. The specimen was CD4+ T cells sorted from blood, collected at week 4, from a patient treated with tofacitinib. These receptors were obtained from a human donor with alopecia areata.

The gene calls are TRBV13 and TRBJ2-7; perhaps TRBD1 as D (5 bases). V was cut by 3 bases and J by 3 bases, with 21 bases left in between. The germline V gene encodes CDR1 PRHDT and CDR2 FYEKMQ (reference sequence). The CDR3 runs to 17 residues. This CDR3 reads CASSFTGWGSVYYEQYF. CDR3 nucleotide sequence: TGTGCCAGCAGCTTTACAGGTTGGGGCTCCGTCTACTACGAGCAGTACTTC.

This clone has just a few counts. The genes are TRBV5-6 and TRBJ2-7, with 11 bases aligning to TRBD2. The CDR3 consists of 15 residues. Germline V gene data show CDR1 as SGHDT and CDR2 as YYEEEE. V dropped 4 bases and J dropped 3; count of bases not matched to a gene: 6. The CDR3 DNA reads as TGTGCCAGCAGCCTTACCGGGACTAGCGGCTACGAGCAGTACTTC. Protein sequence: CASSLTGTSGYEQYF.

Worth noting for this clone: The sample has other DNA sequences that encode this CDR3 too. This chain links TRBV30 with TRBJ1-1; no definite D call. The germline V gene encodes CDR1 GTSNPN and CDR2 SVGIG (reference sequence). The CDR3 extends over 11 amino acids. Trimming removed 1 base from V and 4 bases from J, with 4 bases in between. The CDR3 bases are TGTGCCTGGAGTGGGAGCACTGAAGCTTTCTTT. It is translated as CAWSGSTEAFF.

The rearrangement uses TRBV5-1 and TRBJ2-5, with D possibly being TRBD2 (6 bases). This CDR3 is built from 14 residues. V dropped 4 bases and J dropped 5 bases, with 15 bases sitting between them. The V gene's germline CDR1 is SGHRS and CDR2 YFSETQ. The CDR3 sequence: CASSLAGRPETQYF. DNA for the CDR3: TGCGCCAGCAGCCTCGCGGGACGGCCCGAGACCCAGTACTTC.

The CDR3 coding sequence is TGTGCCAGCAGCCGGGGACTAGCGAGAGGGAATGAGCAGTTCTTC. Its translation: CASSRGLARGNEQFF. This chain connects TRBV4-2 to TRBJ2-1; 10 bases fit TRBD2. Germline V CDR1 and CDR2: LGHNA, YNFKEQ. The CDR3 contains 15 residues. The V gene end was trimmed by 4 bases and the J gene end by 7 bases; junction bases not matched to a gene: 7.

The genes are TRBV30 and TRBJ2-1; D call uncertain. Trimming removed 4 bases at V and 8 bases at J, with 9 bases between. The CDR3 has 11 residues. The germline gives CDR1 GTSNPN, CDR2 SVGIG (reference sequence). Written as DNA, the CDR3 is TGTGCCTGGACCTCGCAGTATGAGCAGTTCTTC. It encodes CAWTSQYEQFF.

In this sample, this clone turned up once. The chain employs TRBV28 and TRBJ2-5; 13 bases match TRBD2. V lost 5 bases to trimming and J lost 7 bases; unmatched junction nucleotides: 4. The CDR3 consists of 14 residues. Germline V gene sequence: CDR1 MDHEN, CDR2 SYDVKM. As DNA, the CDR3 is TGTGCCAGCAGTCTCCGACTAGCGGGAGGGACCCAGTACTTC. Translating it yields CASSLRLAGGTQYF.

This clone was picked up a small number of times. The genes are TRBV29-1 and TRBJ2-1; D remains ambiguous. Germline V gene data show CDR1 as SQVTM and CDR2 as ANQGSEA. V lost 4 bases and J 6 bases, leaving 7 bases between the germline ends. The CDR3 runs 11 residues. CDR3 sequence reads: CSVAAFNEQFF. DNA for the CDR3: TGCAGCGTTGCCGCATTCAATGAGCAGTTCTTC.

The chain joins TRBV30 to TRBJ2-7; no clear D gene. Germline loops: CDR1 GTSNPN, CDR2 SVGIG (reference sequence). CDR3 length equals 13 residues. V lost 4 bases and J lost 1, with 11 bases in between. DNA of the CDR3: TGTGCCTGGACGAATGGGGTGTCCTACGAGCAGTACTTC. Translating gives CAWTNGVSYEQYF. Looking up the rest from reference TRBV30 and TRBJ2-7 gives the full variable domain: SQTIHQWPATLVQPVGSPLSLECTVEGTSNPNLYWYRQAAGRGLQLLFYSVGIGQISSEVPQNLSASRPQDRQFILSSKKLLLSDSGFYLCAWTNGVSYEQYFGPGTRLTVT.

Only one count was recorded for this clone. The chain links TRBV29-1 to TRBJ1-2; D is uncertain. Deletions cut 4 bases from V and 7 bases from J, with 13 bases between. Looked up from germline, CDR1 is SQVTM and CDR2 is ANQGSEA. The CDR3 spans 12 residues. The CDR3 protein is CSVAQIGFGYTF. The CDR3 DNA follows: TGCAGCGTTGCCCAGATAGGATTTGGCTACACCTTC.

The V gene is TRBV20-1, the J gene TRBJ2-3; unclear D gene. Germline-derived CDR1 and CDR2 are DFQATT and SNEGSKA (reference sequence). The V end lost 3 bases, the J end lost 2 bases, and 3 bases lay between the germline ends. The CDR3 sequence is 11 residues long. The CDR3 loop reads CSASDTDTQYF. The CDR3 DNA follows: TGCAGTGCTAGCGACACAGATACGCAGTATTTT.

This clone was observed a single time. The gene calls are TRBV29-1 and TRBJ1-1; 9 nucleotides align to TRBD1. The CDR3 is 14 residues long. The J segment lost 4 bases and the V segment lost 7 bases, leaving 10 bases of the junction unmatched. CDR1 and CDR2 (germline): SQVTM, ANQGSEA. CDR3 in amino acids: CSGATGGSGTEAFF. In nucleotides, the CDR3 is TGCAGCGGCGCGACAGGGGGGTCGGGCACTGAAGCTTTCTTT. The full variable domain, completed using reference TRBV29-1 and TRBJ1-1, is SAVISQKPSRDICQRGTSLTIQCQVDSQVTMMFWYRQQPGQSLTLIATANQGSEATYESGFVIDKFPISRPNLTFSTLTVSNMSPEDSSIYLCSGATGGSGTEAFFGQGTRLTVV.

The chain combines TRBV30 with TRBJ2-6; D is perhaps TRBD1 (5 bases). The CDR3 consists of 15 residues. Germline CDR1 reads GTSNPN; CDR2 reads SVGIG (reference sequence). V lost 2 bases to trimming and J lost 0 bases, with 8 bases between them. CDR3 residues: CAWSPTGSGANVLTF. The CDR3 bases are TGTGCCTGGAGTCCTACAGGCTCTGGGGCCAACGTCCTGACTTTC.

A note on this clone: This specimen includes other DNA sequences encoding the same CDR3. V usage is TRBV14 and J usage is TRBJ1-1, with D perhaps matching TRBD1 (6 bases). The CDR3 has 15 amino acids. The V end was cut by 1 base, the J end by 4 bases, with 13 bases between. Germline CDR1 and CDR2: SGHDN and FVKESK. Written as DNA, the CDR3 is TGTGCCAGCAGCCAAGGCAGGGGAGTGGGCACTGAAGCTTTCTTT. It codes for CASSQGRGVGTEAFF.

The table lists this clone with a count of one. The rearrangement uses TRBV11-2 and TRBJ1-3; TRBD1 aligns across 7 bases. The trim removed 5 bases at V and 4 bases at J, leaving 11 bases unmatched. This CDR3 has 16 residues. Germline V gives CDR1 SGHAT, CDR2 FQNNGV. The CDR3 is CASSQFRGSSGNTIYF. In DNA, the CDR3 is TGTGCCAGCAGCCAATTCAGGGGGTCGAGCGGAAACACCATATATTTT.

The CDR3 loop is CSVGRQAVGETQYF. The CDR3, as DNA: TGCAGCGTTGGAAGGCAGGCGGTTGGGGAGACCCAGTACTTC. The gene calls are TRBV29-1 and TRBJ2-5; unclear D gene. There are 14 residues in the CDR3. Germline CDR1 reads SQVTM; CDR2 reads ANQGSEA. Trimming removed 4 bases from V and 5 bases from J, with 17 bases in between.

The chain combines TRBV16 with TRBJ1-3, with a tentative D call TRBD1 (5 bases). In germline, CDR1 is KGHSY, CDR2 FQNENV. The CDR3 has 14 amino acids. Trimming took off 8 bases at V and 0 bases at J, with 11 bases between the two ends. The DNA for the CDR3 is TGTGCCAGCCGCCGGGGGACCTCTGGAAACACCATATATTTT. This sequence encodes CASRRGTSGNTIYF. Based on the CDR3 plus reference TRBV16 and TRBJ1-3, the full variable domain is GEEVAQTPKHLVRGEGQKAKLYCAPIKGHSYVFWYQQVLKNEFKFLISFQNENVFDETGMPKERFSAKCLPNSPCSLEIQATKLEDSAVYFCASRRGTSGNTIYFGEGSWLTVV.

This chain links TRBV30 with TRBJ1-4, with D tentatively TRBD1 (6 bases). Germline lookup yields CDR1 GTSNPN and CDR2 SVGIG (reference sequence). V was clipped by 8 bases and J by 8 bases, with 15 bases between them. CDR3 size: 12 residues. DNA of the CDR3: TGTGCCCGAAGGACAGCGGCGGAAAAACTGTTTTTT. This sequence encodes CARRTAAEKLFF.

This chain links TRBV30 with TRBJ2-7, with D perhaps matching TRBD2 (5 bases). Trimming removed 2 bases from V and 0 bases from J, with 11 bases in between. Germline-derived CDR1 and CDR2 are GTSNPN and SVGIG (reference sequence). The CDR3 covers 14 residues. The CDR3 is CAWSSGLRSYEQYF. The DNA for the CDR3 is TGTGCCTGGAGTTCAGGACTTCGCTCCTACGAGCAGTACTTC.

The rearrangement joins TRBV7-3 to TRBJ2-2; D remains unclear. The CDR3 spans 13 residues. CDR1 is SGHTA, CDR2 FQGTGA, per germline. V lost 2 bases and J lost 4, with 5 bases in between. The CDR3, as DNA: TGTGCCAGCAGCTTAGCCTCCACCGGGGAGCTGTTTTTT. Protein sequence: CASSLASTGELFF.

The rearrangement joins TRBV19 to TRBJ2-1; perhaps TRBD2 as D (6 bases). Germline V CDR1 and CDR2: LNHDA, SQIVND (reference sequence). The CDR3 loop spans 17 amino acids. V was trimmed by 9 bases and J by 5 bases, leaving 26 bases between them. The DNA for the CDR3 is TGTGCCAGCCTTCCGGGCCCAAGGCTAGCGACCAACAATGAGCAGTTCTTC. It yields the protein CASLPGPRLATNNEQFF.

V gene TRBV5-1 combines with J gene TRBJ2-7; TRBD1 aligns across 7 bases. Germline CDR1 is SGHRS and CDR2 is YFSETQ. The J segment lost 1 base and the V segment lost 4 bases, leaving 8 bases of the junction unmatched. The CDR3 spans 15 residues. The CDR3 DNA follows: TGCGCCAGCAGCCGGGACGGGACAGCTTCCTACGAGCAGTACTTC. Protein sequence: CASSRDGTASYEQYF.

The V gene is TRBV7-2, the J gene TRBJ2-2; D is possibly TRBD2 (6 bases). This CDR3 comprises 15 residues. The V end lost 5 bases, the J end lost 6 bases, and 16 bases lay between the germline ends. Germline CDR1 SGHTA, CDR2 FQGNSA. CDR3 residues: CASSPILAKAGELFF. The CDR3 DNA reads TGTGCCAGCAGCCCGATCCTAGCGAAGGCCGGGGAGCTGTTTTTT.

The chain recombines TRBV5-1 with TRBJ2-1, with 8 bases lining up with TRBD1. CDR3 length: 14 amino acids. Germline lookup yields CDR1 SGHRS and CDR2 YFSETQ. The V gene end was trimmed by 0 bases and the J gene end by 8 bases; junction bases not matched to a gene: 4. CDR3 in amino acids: CASSLGDRTYEQFF. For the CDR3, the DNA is TGCGCCAGCAGCTTGGGGGACAGGACCTATGAGCAGTTCTTC.

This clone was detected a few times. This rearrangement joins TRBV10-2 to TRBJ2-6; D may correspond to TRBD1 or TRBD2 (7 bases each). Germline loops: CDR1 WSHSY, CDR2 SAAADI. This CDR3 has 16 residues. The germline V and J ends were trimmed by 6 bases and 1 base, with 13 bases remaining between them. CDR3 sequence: CASRGGGASGANVLTF. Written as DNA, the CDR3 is TGCGCCAGCAGGGGAGGGGGCGCATCTGGGGCCAACGTCCTGACTTTC.

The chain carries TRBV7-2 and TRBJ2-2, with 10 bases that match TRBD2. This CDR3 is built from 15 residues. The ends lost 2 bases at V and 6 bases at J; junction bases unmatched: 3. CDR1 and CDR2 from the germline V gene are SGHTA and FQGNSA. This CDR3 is CASSLRLAGAGELFF. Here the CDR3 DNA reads TGTGCCAGCAGCTTAAGACTAGCGGGTGCCGGGGAGCTGTTTTTT.

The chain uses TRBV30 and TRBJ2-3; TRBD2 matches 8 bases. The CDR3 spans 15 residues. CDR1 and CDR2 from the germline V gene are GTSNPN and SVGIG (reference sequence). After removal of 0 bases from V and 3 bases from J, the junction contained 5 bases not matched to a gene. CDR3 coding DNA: TGTGCCTGGAGTGTACCGGGCGGGAGGACAGATACGCAGTATTTT. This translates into CAWSVPGGRTDTQYF.

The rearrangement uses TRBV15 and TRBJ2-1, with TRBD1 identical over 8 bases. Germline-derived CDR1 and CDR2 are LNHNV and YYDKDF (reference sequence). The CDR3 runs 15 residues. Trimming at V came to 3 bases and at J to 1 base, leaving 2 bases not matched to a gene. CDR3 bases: TGTGCCACCAGCAGCGACAGGGGTTCCTACAATGAGCAGTTCTTC. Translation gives CATSSDRGSYNEQFF. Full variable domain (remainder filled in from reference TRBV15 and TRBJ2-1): DAMVIQNPRYQVTQFGKPVTLSCSQTLNHNVMYWYQQKSSQAPKLLFHYYDKDFNNEADTPDNFQSRRPNTSFCFLDIRSPGLGDTAMYLCATSSDRGSYNEQFFGPGTRLTVL.

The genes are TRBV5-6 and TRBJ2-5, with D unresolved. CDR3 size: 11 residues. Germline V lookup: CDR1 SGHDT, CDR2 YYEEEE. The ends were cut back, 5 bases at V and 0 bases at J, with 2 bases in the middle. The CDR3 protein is CASSNQETQYF. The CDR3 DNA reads TGTGCCAGCAGTAACCAAGAGACCCAGTACTTC.

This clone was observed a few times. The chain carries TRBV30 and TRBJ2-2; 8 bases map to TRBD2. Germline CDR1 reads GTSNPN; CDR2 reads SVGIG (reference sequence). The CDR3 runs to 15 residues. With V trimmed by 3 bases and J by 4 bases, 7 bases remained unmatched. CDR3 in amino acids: CAWRERGRGTGELFF. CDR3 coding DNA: TGTGCCTGGAGGGAGCGGGGGCGCGGCACCGGGGAGCTGTTTTTT.

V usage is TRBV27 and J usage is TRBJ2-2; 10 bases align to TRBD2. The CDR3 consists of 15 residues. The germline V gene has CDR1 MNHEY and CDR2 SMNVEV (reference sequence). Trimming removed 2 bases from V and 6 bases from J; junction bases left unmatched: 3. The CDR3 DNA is TGTGCCAGCAGTTTAGCTAGCGGGAGTTCCGGGGAGCTGTTTTTT. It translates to CASSLASGSSGELFF.